The subject of this entry is one T cell receptor (beta chain). Its specificity is not known. Assay used: immunoSEQ multiplex PCR; TCRdb lists only in-frame clones, some missing. The sample comprises around 40,000 clones, roughly four fifths of which are singletons, and about 2% rests with the top ten. The CDR3 is 15 amino acids. Trimming removed 4 bases from V and 0 bases from J; junction bases left unmatched: 6. Per germline, CDR1 LNHDA and CDR2 SQIVND (reference sequence). The data belong to a study of OX40 agonist ivuxolimab in advanced cancers. Study conclusions and caveats: Both CD4+ and CD8+ T cell populations in blood had undergone clonal expansion by week 6 at 0.1 to 3.0 mg/kg.

The TCR comes from an adult with an advanced solid tumor such as melanoma, head and neck, liver or kidney cancer. The material sequenced was CD4+ or CD8+ T cells sorted from blood, taken in a trial of the OX40 agonist ivuxolimab. The chain employs TRBV19 and TRBJ2-7, with 7 bases aligning to TRBD1. CDR3 protein: CASSKRGPTSYEQYF. In nucleotides, the CDR3 is TGTGCCAGTAGTAAGAGGGGGCCGACCTCCTACGAGCAGTACTTC.